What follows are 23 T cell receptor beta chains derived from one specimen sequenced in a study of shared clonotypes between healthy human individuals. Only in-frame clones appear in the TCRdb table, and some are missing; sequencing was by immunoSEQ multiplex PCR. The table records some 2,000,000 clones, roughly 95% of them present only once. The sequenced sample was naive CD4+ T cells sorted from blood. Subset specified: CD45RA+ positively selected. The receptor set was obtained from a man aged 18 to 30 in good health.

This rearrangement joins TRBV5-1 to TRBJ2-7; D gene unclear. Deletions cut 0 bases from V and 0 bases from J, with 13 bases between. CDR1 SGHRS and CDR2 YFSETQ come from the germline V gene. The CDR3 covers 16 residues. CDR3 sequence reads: CASSLVAGPPSYEQYF. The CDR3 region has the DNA TGCGCCAGCAGCTTGGTGGCAGGTCCGCCCTCCTACGAGCAGTACTTC. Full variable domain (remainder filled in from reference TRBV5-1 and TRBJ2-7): KAGVTQTPRYLIKTRGQQVTLSCSPISGHRSVSWYQQTPGQGLQFLFEYFSETQRNKGNFPGRFSGRQFSNSRSEMNVSTLELGDSALYLCASSLVAGPPSYEQYFGPGTRLTVT.

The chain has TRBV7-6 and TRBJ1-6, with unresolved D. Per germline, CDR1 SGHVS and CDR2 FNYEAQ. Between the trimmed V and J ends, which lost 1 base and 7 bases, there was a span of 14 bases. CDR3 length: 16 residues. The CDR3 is CASSLDFVDGNSPLHF. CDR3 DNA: TGTGCCAGCAGCTTAGATTTCGTGGACGGGAATTCACCCCTCCACTTT.

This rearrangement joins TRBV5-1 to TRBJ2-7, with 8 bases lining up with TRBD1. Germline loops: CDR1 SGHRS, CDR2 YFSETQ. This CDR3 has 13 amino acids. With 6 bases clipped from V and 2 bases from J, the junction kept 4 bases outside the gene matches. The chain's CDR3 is CASNRDRTYEQYF. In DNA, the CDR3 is TGCGCCAGCAACCGGGACAGGACCTACGAGCAGTACTTC.

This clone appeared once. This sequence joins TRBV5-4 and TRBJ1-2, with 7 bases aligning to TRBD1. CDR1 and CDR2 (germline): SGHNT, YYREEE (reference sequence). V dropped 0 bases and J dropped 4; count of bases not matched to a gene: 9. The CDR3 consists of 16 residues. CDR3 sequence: CASSLGQGKTIYGYTF. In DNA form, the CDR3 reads TGTGCCAGCAGCTTGGGACAGGGAAAAACTATCTATGGCTACACCTTC.

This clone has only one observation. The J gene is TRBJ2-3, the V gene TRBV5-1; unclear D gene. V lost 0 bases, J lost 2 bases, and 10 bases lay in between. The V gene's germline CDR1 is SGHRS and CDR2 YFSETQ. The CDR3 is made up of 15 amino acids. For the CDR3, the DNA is TGCGCCAGCAGCTTGGGGGTAGCTACCACAGATACGCAGTATTTT. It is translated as CASSLGVATTDTQYF.

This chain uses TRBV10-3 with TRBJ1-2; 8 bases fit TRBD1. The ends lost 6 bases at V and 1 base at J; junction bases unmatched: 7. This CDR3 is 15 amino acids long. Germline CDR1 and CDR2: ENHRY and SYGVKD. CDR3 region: CAISERTGINYGYTF. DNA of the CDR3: TGTGCCATCAGCGAACGGACAGGGATTAACTATGGCTACACCTTC.

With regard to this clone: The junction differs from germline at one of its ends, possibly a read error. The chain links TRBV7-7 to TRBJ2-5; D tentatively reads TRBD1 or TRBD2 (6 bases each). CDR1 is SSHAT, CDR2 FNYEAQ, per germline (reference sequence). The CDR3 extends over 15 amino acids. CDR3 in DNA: TGTGCTAGCAGCCCGGGGGCGGCCGGGCGGGAGACCCAGTACTTC. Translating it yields CASSPGAAGRETQYF.

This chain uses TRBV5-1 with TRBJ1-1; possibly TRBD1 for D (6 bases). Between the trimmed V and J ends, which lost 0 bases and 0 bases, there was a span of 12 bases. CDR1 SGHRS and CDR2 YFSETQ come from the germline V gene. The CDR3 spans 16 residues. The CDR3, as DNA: TGCGCCAGCAGCTTGGCTCTAACAGGGCTGAACACTGAAGCTTTCTTT. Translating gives CASSLALTGLNTEAFF.

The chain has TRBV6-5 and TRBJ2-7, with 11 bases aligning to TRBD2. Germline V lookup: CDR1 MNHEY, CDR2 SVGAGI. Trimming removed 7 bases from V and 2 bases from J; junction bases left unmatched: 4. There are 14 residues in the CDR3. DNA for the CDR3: TGTGCCAGCACCCGGACTAGCGGGCCCTACGAGCAGTACTTC. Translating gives CASTRTSGPYEQYF.

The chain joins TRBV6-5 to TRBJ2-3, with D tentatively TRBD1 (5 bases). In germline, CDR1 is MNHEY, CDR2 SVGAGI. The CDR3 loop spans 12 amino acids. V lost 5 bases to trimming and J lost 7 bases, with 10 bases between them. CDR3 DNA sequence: TGTGCCAGCAGTGACAACAGGTATACGCAGTATTTT. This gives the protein CASSDNRYTQYF.

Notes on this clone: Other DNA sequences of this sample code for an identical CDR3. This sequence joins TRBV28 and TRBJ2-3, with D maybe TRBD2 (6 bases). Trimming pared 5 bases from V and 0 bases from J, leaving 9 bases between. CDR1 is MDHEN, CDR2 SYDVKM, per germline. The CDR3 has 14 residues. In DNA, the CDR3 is TGTGCCAGCAGTAACGGAGGGAGCACAGATACGCAGTATTTT. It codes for CASSNGGSTDTQYF.

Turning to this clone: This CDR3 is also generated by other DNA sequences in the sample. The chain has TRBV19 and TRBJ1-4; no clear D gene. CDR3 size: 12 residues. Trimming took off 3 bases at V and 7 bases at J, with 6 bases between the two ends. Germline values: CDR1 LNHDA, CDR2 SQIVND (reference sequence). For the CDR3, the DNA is TGTGCCAGTAGTATCCGAGGTGAAAAACTGTTTTTT. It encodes CASSIRGEKLFF.

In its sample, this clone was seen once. CDR3 bases: TGTGCCAGCAGCGTAGCGTCAGGCCTATTATCCGGGGAGCTGTTTTTT. Protein: CASSVASGLLSGELFF. The chain is built from TRBV9 and TRBJ2-2; unclear D gene. Germline loops: CDR1 SGDLS, CDR2 YYNGEE. The CDR3 length is 16 residues. V gave up 0 bases and J gave up 6 bases, with 15 bases separating them.

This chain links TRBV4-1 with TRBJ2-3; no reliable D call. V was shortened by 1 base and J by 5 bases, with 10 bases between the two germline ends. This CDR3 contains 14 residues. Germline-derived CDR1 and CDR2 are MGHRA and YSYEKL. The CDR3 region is CASSQGPPGDTQYF. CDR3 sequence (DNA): TGCGCCAGCAGCCAAGGGCCGCCGGGAGATACGCAGTATTTT.

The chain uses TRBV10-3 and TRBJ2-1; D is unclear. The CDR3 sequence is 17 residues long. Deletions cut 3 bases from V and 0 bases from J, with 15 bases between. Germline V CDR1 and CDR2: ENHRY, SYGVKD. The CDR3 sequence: CAISETLAPSSYNEQFF. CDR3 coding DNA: TGTGCCATCAGTGAAACCCTTGCGCCAAGCTCCTACAATGAGCAGTTCTTC.

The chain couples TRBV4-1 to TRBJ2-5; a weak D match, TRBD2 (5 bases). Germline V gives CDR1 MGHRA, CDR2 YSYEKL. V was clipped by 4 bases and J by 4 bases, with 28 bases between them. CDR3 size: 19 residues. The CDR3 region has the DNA TGCGCCAGCAGCCGCCTCGAAGGACCATCTAGGGCGGGTGGAGAGACCCAGTACTTC. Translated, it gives CASSRLEGPSRAGGETQYF.

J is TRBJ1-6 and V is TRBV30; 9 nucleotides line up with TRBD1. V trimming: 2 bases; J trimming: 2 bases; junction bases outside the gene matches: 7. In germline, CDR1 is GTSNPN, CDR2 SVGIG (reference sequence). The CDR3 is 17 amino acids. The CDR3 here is CAWSSRDRATYNSPLHF. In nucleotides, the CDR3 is TGTGCCTGGAGTTCCCGGGACAGGGCTACCTATAATTCACCCCTCCACTTT.

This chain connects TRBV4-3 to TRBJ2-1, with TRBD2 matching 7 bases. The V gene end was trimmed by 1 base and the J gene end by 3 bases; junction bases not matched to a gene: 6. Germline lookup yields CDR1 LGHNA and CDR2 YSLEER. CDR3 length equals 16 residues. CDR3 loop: CASSQGGAGIYNEQFF. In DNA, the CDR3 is TGCGCCAGCAGCCAAGGGGGAGCGGGGATCTACAATGAGCAGTTCTTC.

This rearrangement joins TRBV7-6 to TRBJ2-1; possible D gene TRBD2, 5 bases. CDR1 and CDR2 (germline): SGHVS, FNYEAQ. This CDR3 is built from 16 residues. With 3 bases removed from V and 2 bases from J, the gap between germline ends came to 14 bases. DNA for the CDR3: TGTGCCAGCAGCTTCGTGGACTTCGGAACCTACAATGAGCAGTTCTTC. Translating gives CASSFVDFGTYNEQFF.

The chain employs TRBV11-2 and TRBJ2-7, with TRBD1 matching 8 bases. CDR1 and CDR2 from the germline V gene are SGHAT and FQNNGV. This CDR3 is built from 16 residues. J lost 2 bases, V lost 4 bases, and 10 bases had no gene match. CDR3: CASSSPGPGGPYEQYF. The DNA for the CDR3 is TGTGCCAGCAGCTCTCCGGGCCCAGGGGGCCCCTACGAGCAGTACTTC. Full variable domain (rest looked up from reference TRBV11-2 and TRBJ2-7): EAGVAQSPRYKIIEKRQSVAFWCNPISGHATLYWYQQILGQGPKLLIQFQNNGVVDDSQLPKDRFSAERLKGVDSTLKIQPAKLEDSAVYLCASSSPGPGGPYEQYFGPGTRLTVT.

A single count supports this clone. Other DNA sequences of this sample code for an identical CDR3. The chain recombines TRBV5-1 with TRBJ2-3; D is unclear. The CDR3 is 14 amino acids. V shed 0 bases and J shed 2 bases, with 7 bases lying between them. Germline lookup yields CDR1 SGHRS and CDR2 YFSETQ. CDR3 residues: CASSLESNTDTQYF. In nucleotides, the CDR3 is TGCGCCAGCAGCTTGGAGTCCAACACAGATACGCAGTATTTT. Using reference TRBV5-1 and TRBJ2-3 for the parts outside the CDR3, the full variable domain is KAGVTQTPRYLIKTRGQQVTLSCSPISGHRSVSWYQQTPGQGLQFLFEYFSETQRNKGNFPGRFSGRQFSNSRSEMNVSTLELGDSALYLCASSLESNTDTQYFGPGTRLTVL.

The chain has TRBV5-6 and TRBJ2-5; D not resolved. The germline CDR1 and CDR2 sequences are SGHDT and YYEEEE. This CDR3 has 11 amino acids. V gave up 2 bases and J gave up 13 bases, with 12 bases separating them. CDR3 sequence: CASSLSTSLYF. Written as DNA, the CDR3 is TGTGCCAGCAGCTTATCGACATCCCTGTACTTC.

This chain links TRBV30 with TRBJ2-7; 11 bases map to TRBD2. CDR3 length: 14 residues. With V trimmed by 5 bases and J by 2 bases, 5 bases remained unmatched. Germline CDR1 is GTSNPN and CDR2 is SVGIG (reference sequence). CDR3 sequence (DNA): TGTGCCTGGTCCCTACTAGCGGGAGCCTACGAGCAGTACTTC. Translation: CAWSLLAGAYEQYF.